This T cell receptor (beta chain) comes out of a study of blood T cell repertoires in COVID-19. Study in general: Sample material is recorded as cDNA or gDNA derived from T cells, B-cell-depleted T cells, or PBMCs.

Those enrolled, adults aged roughly 18 to 95 years, came from about two dozen US areas. All recovered Cohort 3 donors got two negative PCRs, got clearance, or saw symptom resolution. In the original workflow: The authors estimated nucleated cell counts from reference gene primer amplification. Libraries were prepared by immunoSEQ multiplex PCR; TCRdb keeps only in-frame clonotypes and omits some of them. From that table come the V and J calls and clone size; the DNA was used to work out D and trimming. Seen here are roughly 180,000 clones, around 82% observed once, and the top ten hold approximately 12%. The receptor comes from a middle-aged man who had recovered from COVID-19. Sequencing was carried out using PBMCs or T cells enriched from blood (not recorded which).

The chain's CDR3 is CASSYSGYNEQFF. The CDR3 region has the DNA TGTGCCAGCAGTTACTCCGGGTACAATGAGCAGTTCTTC. The chain is built from TRBV6-5 and TRBJ2-1; D is ambiguous. V was pared by 0 bases and J by 4 bases, with 4 bases between. The CDR3 runs to 13 residues. Germline V lookup: CDR1 MNHEY, CDR2 SVGAGI.